This T cell receptor beta chain comes out of a study of PD-L1 blockade in urothelial cancer. Overall study: Dosed intravenously at 1,200 mg every 3 weeks, atezolizumab was initiated by patients at some point between 2012 and 2014. After treatment start, blood was analyzed at 3 weeks (second dose) and at 6 weeks. In the patient group, about 90% of the roughly 29 were males with bladder-origin urothelial cancer. T cell content in blood samples showed a median of 141,255.

Using immunoSEQ multiplex PCR, the repertoire was profiled, and TCRdb retains in-frame clones only, with some absent. The sample has 40,000 to 45,000 clones; roughly four fifths are singletons. This CDR3 region has 15 residues. Germline CDR1 and CDR2: SGHNT and YYREEE (reference sequence). The V segment lost 10 bases and the J segment 3 bases; nucleotides outside the gene matches: 11. The specimen was PBMCs, collected around atezolizumab (anti-PD-L1) treatment. This TCR derives from a man between 70 and 80 years old with urothelial cancer. This sequence joins TRBV5-4 and TRBJ2-3, with 10 bases identical to TRBD1. In DNA, the CDR3 is TGTGCCGCGACCTACCGACAGGGGGCGACAGATACGCAGTATTTT. Protein sequence: CAATYRQGATDTQYF.